The rows below give T cell receptor beta chains drawn from one sample of a study of cytomegalovirus exposure and HLA in healthy donors. TCRdb keeps only in-frame clones here, not all; method: immunoSEQ multiplex PCR. Of 75,000 to 100,000 clones in the sample, more than 70% were seen once. Sequencing input: PBMCs. The source is a man in his late teens or twenties in good health and CMV-seropositive. Both conserved end residues are trimmed from each CDR3.

v_call: TRBV5-6
cdr3_aa: ASSLFTLNTGELF

v_call: TRBV25-1
cdr3_aa: ASSRGTGPYEQY

v_call: TRBV10-3
cdr3_aa: AISDGAGLVNEQF

v_call: TRBV6-5
cdr3_aa: ASSPTTGGYT

v_call: TRBV18
cdr3_aa: ASSPREFDYEQY

v_call: TRBV5-1
cdr3_aa: ASSYRDSSTNEKLF

v_call: TRBV6-6
cdr3_aa: ASNLLAGGQNTQY

v_call: TRBV19
cdr3_aa: ASTVTAFNSPLH

v_call: TRBV27
cdr3_aa: ASSPSGGASYTQY

v_call: TRBV27
cdr3_aa: ASSLAGGNTEAF

v_call: TRBV10-2
cdr3_aa: ASSGDYVNQPQH

v_call: TRBV2
cdr3_aa: ASSEGQFNEQF

v_call: TRBV5-1
cdr3_aa: ASARTGGHTYNEQF

v_call: TRBV30
cdr3_aa: AWAGQVDEQY

v_call: TRBV27
cdr3_aa: ASSLSPREQY

v_call: TRBV14
cdr3_aa: ASAPPGETQY

v_call: TRBV15
cdr3_aa: ATTQDYSNQPQH

v_call: TRBV6-4
cdr3_aa: ASSPLAGAYNEQF

v_call: TRBV25-1
cdr3_aa: ASSGQGEGYT

v_call: TRBV18
cdr3_aa: ASSAPTRTSQETQY

v_call: TRBV27
cdr3_aa: ASSHASGANVLT

v_call: TRBV28
cdr3_aa: ASSTTIGGQPQH

v_call: TRBV10-2
cdr3_aa: ASSESTPVISGNTIY

v_call: TRBV9
cdr3_aa: ASSPSSDSPLH

v_call: TRBV4-1
cdr3_aa: ASSQDPGKTQY

v_call: TRBV19
cdr3_aa: ASSTTTGVGNNQPQH

v_call: TRBV4-1
cdr3_aa: ASSQVGQASYEQY

v_call: TRBV11-1
cdr3_aa: ASSLRPGPSNSPLH

v_call: TRBV4-1
cdr3_aa: ASSQGRGGGEKLF

v_call: TRBV7-2
cdr3_aa: ASSFRTSGYNEQF

v_call: TRBV28
cdr3_aa: ASSLRVAADNQPQH

v_call: TRBV27
cdr3_aa: ASSLEGAPTDTQY

v_call: TRBV5-1
cdr3_aa: ASSFLSRVNEQY

v_call: TRBV6-4
cdr3_aa: ASSGGDYGYT

v_call: TRBV19
cdr3_aa: ASSIDGPGELYGYT